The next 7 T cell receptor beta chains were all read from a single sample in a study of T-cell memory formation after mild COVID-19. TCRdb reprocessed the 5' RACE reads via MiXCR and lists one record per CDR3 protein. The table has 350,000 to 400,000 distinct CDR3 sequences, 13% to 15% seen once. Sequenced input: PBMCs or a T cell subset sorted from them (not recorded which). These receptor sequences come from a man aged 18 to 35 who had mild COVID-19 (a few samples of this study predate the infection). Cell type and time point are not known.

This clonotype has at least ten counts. CDR3 amino acids: CSAATGGSSQPQHF. The CDR3 nucleotides read TGCAGTGCTGCCACAGGGGGCTCAAGTCAGCCCCAGCATTTT. This chain connects TRBV20-1 to TRBJ1-5; 9 bases match TRBD1. The CDR3 totals 14 residues. Germline CDR1 is DFQATT and CDR2 is SNEGSKA (reference sequence). Unmatched junction bases numbered 8, after V lost 5 bases and J lost 6 bases.

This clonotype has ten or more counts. The CDR3: CASSTLAGTDYEQYF. CDR3 sequence (DNA): TGTGCCAGCAGCACCCTGGCCGGGACTGATTACGAGCAGTACTTC. This chain uses TRBV11-2 with TRBJ2-7, with D possibly TRBD2 on 6 matching bases. The CDR3 consists of 15 residues. The germline V and J ends were trimmed by 5 bases and 4 bases, with 18 bases remaining between them. Looked up from germline, CDR1 is SGHAT and CDR2 is FQNNGV.

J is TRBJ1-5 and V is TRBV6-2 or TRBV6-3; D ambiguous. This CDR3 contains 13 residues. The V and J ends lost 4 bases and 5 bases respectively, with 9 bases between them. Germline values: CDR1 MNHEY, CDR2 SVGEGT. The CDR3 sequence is CASSLTVYQPQHF. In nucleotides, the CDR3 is TGTGCCAGCAGTTTAACGGTTTATCAGCCCCAGCATTTT.

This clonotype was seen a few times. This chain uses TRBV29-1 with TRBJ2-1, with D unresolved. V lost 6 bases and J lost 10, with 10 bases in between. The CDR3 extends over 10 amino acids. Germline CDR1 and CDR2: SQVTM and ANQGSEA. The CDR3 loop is CSVRVSEQFF. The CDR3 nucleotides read TGCAGCGTCCGAGTGTCAGAGCAGTTCTTC.

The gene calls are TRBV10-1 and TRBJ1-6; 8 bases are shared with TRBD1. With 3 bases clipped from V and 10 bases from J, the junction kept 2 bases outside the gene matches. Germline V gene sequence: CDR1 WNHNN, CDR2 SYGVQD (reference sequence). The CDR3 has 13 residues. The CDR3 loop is CASSEWTGSPLHF. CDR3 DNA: TGCGCCAGCAGTGAATGGACAGGGTCACCCCTCCACTTT.

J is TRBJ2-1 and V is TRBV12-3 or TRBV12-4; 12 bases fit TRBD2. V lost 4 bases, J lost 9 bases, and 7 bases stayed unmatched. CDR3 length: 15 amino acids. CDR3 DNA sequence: TGTGCCAGCAGTTACCTAGCGGGGGGGCTAAGTGAGCAGTTCTTC. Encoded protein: CASSYLAGGLSEQFF.

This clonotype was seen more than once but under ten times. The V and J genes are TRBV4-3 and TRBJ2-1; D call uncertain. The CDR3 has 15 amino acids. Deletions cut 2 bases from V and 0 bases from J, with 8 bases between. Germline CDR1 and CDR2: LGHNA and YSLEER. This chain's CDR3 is CASSQIARSYNEQFF. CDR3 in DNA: TGCGCCAGCAGCCAAATAGCCCGCTCCTACAATGAGCAGTTCTTC.